This TCR beta chain was captured in a study of shared clonotypes between healthy human individuals. Study-level information: The donor pool was made up of a couple of women and a few men aged 18 to 49.

Comment on this clone: Its antigen is unknown.

Study-wide results and caveats: The four-donor shared clonotypes exceeded non-shared clonotypes in generation probability, with non-shared ones scoring lower. Naive CD4 clonotypes overlapped across a few donors at around 4.8%. Incompleteness in sorted-subset sequencing, despite large depth, was shown by rarefaction.

Measured with immunoSEQ multiplex PCR; TCRdb has only the in-frame clones, and not every one. Of 2 million to 2.5 million clones in the sample, 93% are singletons; the top ten hold 0.35% to 0.5%. The length of the CDR3 is 12 residues. Germline CDR1 is SEHNR and CDR2 is FQNEAQ (reference sequence). The V gene lost 3 bases and the J gene lost 4 bases, with 7 bases spanning the gap. Sample: naive CD4+ T cells from PBMCs. Sample subset: CD45RA+ positively selected. V usage is TRBV7-9 and J usage is TRBJ2-7, with D unclear. This TCR was recovered from a young man in good health. Some clones in this sample may be carry-over from other donors' samples. For the CDR3, the DNA is TGTGCCAGCAGCTTTGATGAGTACGAGCAGTACTTC. Its translation: CASSFDEYEQYF.